Listed here is a single T cell receptor beta chain. What it binds is unknown. The data were obtained in a study of cytomegalovirus exposure and HLA in healthy donors. About the study: The early release's HLA-typed donors yielded roughly 85 million unique TCRs. Study results and caveats: Common viral pathogens seemed to be connected with several of the most significant clusters, according to a later analysis. Excluded: some indistinguishable V segments such as TRBV6-2 and TRBV6-3.

The PCR was carried out with 60 Vbeta primers and 13 Jbeta primers. TCRdb's copy holds only in-frame clones and misses some; the assay was immunoSEQ multiplex PCR. The sample includes 95,000 to 110,000 clones, 81% seen only once; the top ten take 2% to 2.5%. V trimming: 2 bases; J trimming: 1 base; junction bases outside the gene matches: 10. Germline CDR1 and CDR2: SGHTA and FQGNSA. The CDR3 consists of 18 residues. This chain connects TRBV7-2 to TRBJ1-2; 10 nucleotides match TRBD1. The sequenced sample was PBMCs. The sequence came from a man younger than 40 in good health and CMV-seronegative. The CDR3 protein is CASSLPSIGTGDNYGYTF. As DNA, the CDR3 is TGTGCCAGCAGCTTACCATCGATAGGGACAGGGGATAACTATGGCTACACCTTC. Combining the CDR3 with reference TRBV7-2 and TRBJ1-2 gives the whole variable domain GAGVSQSPSNKVTEKGKDVELRCDPISGHTALYWYRQSLGQGLEFLIYFQGNSAPDKSGLPSDRFSAERTGGSVSTLTIQRTQQEDSAVYLCASSLPSIGTGDNYGYTFGSGTRLTVV.